Below are 3 T cell receptor beta chains sequenced from a single sample in a study of early T cells in non-severe SARS-CoV-2 infection. TCRdb re-called the 5' RACE reads with MiXCR, one entry per CDR3 protein. The sample shows about 97,000 distinct CDR3 sequences, roughly 11% of them seen only once. Sequencing was performed on whole blood, taken at baseline. The receptors derive from an adult who was a healthcare worker with PCR-confirmed SARS-CoV-2 infection or an uninfected control (not recorded which).

In its sample, this clonotype was seen many times. The rearrangement uses TRBV7-9 and TRBJ2-3; D remains unclear. The CDR3 spans 14 residues. The V and J ends lost 5 bases and 0 bases respectively, with 9 bases between them. In germline, CDR1 is SEHNR, CDR2 FQNEAQ (reference sequence). The CDR3: CASSHAQSTDTQYF. DNA of the CDR3: TGTGCCAGCAGCCACGCTCAGAGCACAGATACGCAGTATTTT.

This clonotype was counted ten times or more. V usage is TRBV6-2 or TRBV6-3 and J usage is TRBJ1-5; D gene ambiguous. Germline-derived CDR1 and CDR2 are MNHEY and SVGEGT. There are 13 residues in the CDR3. The V and J ends lost 8 bases and 1 base respectively, with 9 bases between them. The CDR3 region is CASGIGSNQPQHF. CDR3 coding DNA: TGTGCCAGCGGAATTGGGAGCAATCAGCCCCAGCATTTT.

The J gene is TRBJ2-7, the V gene TRBV6-1; TRBD1 matches 8 bases. The CDR3 covers 15 residues. The germline gives CDR1 MNHNS, CDR2 SASEGT. Trimming removed 6 bases from V and 3 bases from J; junction bases left unmatched: 10. The CDR3: CASSLIGQGFYEQYF. The CDR3 DNA sequence: TGTGCCAGCAGCCTAATAGGACAGGGTTTCTACGAGCAGTACTTC.